This entry features one T cell receptor (beta chain) sequence. The data were produced by immunoSEQ multiplex PCR, yet TCRdb's version contains in-frame clones alone and is incomplete. The sample contains over 80,000 clones, around 83% of which appear only once. The data were obtained in a study of radiotherapy plus CTLA-4 blockade in lung cancer. The CDR3 length is 13 residues. V dropped 0 bases and J dropped 3 bases, with 6 bases sitting between them. The germline V gene has CDR1 SGHRS and CDR2 YFSETQ. The sequence was obtained from a human donor with non-small cell lung cancer who had stable disease on radiotherapy plus ipilimumab. This sequence joins TRBV5-1 and TRBJ1-2, with D unresolved. This specimen consisted of peripheral blood, obtained from a patient treated with radiotherapy plus ipilimumab. The CDR3 sequence is CASSLVADYGYTF. DNA of the CDR3: TGCGCCAGCAGCTTGGTTGCTGACTATGGCTACACCTTC. The full variable domain, with the rest looked up from reference TRBV5-1 and TRBJ1-2, is KAGVTQTPRYLIKTRGQQVTLSCSPISGHRSVSWYQQTPGQGLQFLFEYFSETQRNKGNFPGRFSGRQFSNSRSEMNVSTLELGDSALYLCASSLVADYGYTFGSGTRLTVV.